This entry lists 17 T cell receptor beta chains sequenced from one sample in a study of breast tumors, draining lymph nodes, adjacent tissues (TCRdb year 2016). Libraries were prepared through multiplex PCR. Sequencing was carried out with an Illumina HiSeq 2000. TCRdb trimmed public reads at Q25 via fastp, called clones via MiXCR and kept in-frame beta chains. Every distinct CDR3 protein forms one entry, paired with its most common genes and DNA. This sample is represented by approximately 250,000 distinct CDR3 sequences; less than 45% of them were singletons. Of the sample, approximately 3.5% falls within the top ten clones. Lymph node samples came from the axillary draining lymph nodes of breast cancer patients. Input material: axillary lymph node tissue. These TCRs come from a female donor with breast cancer. Some clones in this sample may be carry-over from other donors' samples.

There are many counts of this clonotype. V usage is TRBV7-2 and J usage is TRBJ2-3, with 9 bases fitting TRBD2. From germline, CDR1 is SGHTA and CDR2 FQGNSA. Trimming cost V 3 bases and J 3 bases; bases outside gene matches: 13. This CDR3 region has 18 residues. The CDR3: CASSFRGGALVRTDTQYF. CDR3 DNA: TGTGCCAGCAGCTTCCGCGGGGGGGCCCTGGTCCGGACAGATACGCAGTATTTT.

Ten or more counts support this clonotype. This chain uses TRBV9 with TRBJ2-3, with 9 bases that match TRBD2. V shed 3 bases, J shed 4 bases, and the junction held 6 bases outside the gene matches. The germline V gene has CDR1 SGDLS and CDR2 YYNGEE. The CDR3 has 15 amino acids. CDR3 amino acids: CASSAGAGGPDTQYF. DNA of the CDR3: TGTGCCAGCAGCGCGGGGGCGGGGGGGCCAGATACGCAGTATTTT.

With regard to this clonotype: A much bigger clone sits one base away, suggesting this may be a read error. This CDR3 reads CASRNGGRGVGEQYF. The CDR3 DNA is TGTGCCAGCAGAAACGGGGGACGGGGGGTCGGGGAGCAGTACTTC. The rearrangement joins TRBV12-3 or TRBV12-4 to TRBJ2-7; 7 nucleotides align to TRBD2. CDR3 length: 15 amino acids. Losses at the gene ends were 6 bases for V and 7 bases for J; bases not matched to a gene: 15.

This clonotype occurred many times. The chain couples TRBV5-8 to TRBJ2-3, with 7 bases that match TRBD1. CDR1 is SGHTS, CDR2 YDEGEE, per germline. The junction had 4 bases not matched to a gene; V was cut back by 0 bases and J by 0 bases. The CDR3 runs to 16 residues. The CDR3 sequence is CASSLGQGPSTDTQYF. CDR3 in DNA: TGTGCCAGCAGCTTGGGACAGGGCCCTAGCACAGATACGCAGTATTTT. The full variable domain, rest sourced from reference TRBV5-8 and TRBJ2-3, is EAGVTQSPTHLIKTRGQQATLRCSPISGHTSVYWYQQALGLGLQFLLWYDEGEERNRGNFPPRFSGRQFPNYSSELNVNALELEDSALYLCASSLGQGPSTDTQYFGPGTRLTVL.

This clonotype was counted only a few times. A much larger clone lies one base from this, so it may be a read error. The chain combines TRBV20-1 with TRBJ1-4; no clear D. This CDR3 has 13 amino acids. Germline lookup yields CDR1 DFQATT and CDR2 SNEGSKA (reference sequence). The CDR3 sequence: CSAGLRRNETLFF. The DNA for the CDR3 is TGCAGTGCTGGACTCAGGAGAAATGAAACACTGTTTTTT.

For this clonotype: With a much larger clone just one base away, this may be a read error. The genes are TRBV11-2 and TRBJ2-2, with D maybe TRBD2 (6 bases). This CDR3 spans 16 amino acids. V lost 3 bases, J lost 6 bases, and 17 bases lay in between. The germline V gene encodes CDR1 SGHAT and CDR2 FQNNGV. CDR3 nucleotides: TGTGCCAGCAGCTTCCGCGGGGAGGCTTGGGCCGGGGAGCTGTTTTTT. Protein sequence: CASSFRGEAWAGELFF.

This clonotype was seen a few times. A read error is possible here, since a much larger clone lies one base away. The chain employs TRBV20-1 and TRBJ2-5; TRBD1 matches 7 bases. Trimming took 3 bases from V and 7 from J; bases not matched to a gene: 11. The length of the CDR3 is 14 residues. Germline-derived CDR1 and CDR2 are DFQATT and SNEGSKA (reference sequence). The CDR3 loop reads CSASNPDRSATQYF. The CDR3 nucleotides are TGCAGTGCTAGTAACCCGGACAGGTCCGCGACCCAGTACTTC.

This clonotype was seen a few times. This chain joins TRBV6-2 or TRBV6-3 and TRBJ1-5; 8 positions agree with TRBD1. CDR1 and CDR2 (germline): MNHEY, SVGEGT. This CDR3 has 15 amino acids. Trimming removed 6 bases from V and 3 bases from J; junction bases left unmatched: 7. DNA for the CDR3: TGTGCCAGCAGCCGTGGGACAGGACTCAATCAGCCCCAGCATTTT. This translates into CASSRGTGLNQPQHF.

The chain couples TRBV7-3 to TRBJ2-5, with D perhaps matching TRBD2 (6 bases). Near its end, the DNA agrees better with TRBJ2-1, so the J call may be wrong. CDR1 is SGHTA and CDR2 is FQGTGA in the germline V gene. The CDR3 has 13 residues. CDR3 DNA: TGTGCCAGCAGCTTGGGGAGGATTGATGAGCAGTTCTTC. Amino acids: CASSLGRIDEQFF.

This clonotype appeared many times. The chain combines TRBV7-2 with TRBJ2-7; TRBD1 agrees at 9 bases. With 2 bases clipped from V and 9 bases from J, the junction kept 8 bases outside the gene matches. Germline V gives CDR1 SGHTA, CDR2 FQGNSA. The CDR3 spans 14 residues. Here the CDR3 DNA reads TGTGCCAGCAGCTTACCGGGACAGGGCAGGAGGCAGTACTTC. Translating gives CASSLPGQGRRQYF.

Judged by abundance, this clonotype is medium-sized. The chain is built from TRBV15 and TRBJ2-3; D perhaps matches TRBD2 (5 bases). Germline V gene sequence: CDR1 LNHNV, CDR2 YYDKDF (reference sequence). Trimming took off 0 bases at V and 5 bases at J, with 6 bases between the two ends. The CDR3 covers 13 residues. CDR3 nucleotides: TGTGCCACCAGCAGAGATCGGGGAGATACGCAGTATTTT. As protein: CATSRDRGDTQYF.

About this clonotype itself: A read error may be the cause here, since a much bigger clone is one base away. The chain employs TRBV29-1 and TRBJ2-1; unclear D gene. CDR1 is SQVTM and CDR2 is ANQGSEA in the germline V gene. The CDR3 has 15 amino acids. The CDR3 spells CSVEKAESSYNEQSF. The CDR3 DNA is TGCAGCGTTGAAAAAGCCGAAAGCTCCTACAATGAGCAGTCCTTC.

This clonotype showed up many times. The rearrangement links TRBV20-1 to TRBJ2-7; no definite D call. Germline CDR1 is DFQATT and CDR2 is SNEGSKA (reference sequence). The CDR3 length is 15 residues. Trimming cost V 5 bases and J 2 bases, with 19 bases left between them. The CDR3 DNA reads as TGCAGTGCTGCTGCCTGGATTGAGAAACCCTACGAGCAGTACTTC. Amino acids: CSAAAWIEKPYEQYF.

In this sample, this clonotype turned up many times. The J gene is TRBJ1-2, the V gene TRBV24-1, with a possible D match to TRBD1 (6 bases). V lost 4 bases and J 6 bases, leaving 11 bases between the germline ends. The CDR3 has 13 amino acids. Germline lookup yields CDR1 KGHDR and CDR2 SFDVKD. CDR3 amino acids: CATSESTGNGYTF. As DNA, the CDR3 is TGTGCCACCAGTGAGAGTACAGGGAATGGCTACACCTTC.

This clonotype occurred many times. This sequence joins TRBV5-1 and TRBJ2-1; D may match TRBD1 or TRBD2 (5 bases each). The germline V and J ends were trimmed by 1 base and 2 bases, with 13 bases remaining between them. This CDR3 is 16 amino acids long. Germline V gives CDR1 SGHRS, CDR2 YFSETQ. CDR3 in amino acids: CASSLIPGPPYNEQFF. In DNA, the CDR3 is TGCGCCAGCAGCTTGATCCCGGGGCCGCCCTACAATGAGCAGTTCTTC.

This clonotype was recorded at least ten times. This sequence joins TRBV6-5 and TRBJ1-2, with D perhaps matching TRBD1 (5 bases). CDR1 and CDR2 from the germline V gene are MNHEY and SVGAGI. V was shortened by 6 bases and J by 3 bases, with 14 bases between the two germline ends. This CDR3 is 14 amino acids long. The CDR3 is CASSSGGADYGYTF. For the CDR3, the DNA is TGTGCCAGCAGCTCGGGGGGAGCAGACTATGGCTACACCTTC.

The V gene is TRBV12-5, the J gene TRBJ2-5; D is unresolved. The CDR3 has 14 residues. Germline V gives CDR1 LGHNT, CDR2 FRNRAP. The V gene lost 1 base and the J gene lost 0 bases, with 6 bases spanning the gap. The CDR3 reads CASGLEMYQETQYF. The CDR3 DNA is TGTGCTAGTGGTTTGGAGATGTACCAAGAGACCCAGTACTTC.